This T cell receptor (beta chain) appears in the sequencing data of a study of blood T cell repertoires in COVID-19. Study at large: The study drew acute and convalescent COVID-19 samples from the United States, Italy and Spain. PBMCs, B-cell-depleted T cells, or T cells were the source of the cDNA or gDNA that made up the material.

Sequenced by immunoSEQ multiplex PCR; TCRdb stores in-frame clones only, minus some. The profile shows 20,000 to 30,000 clones, roughly nine tenths of them singletons. The ends lost 3 bases at V and 5 bases at J; junction bases unmatched: 15. Germline V CDR1 and CDR2: SEHNR, FQNEAQ (reference sequence). The CDR3 extends over 17 amino acids. There are a few counts of this clone. The sequence was obtained from a man in his sixties or seventies with acute or convalescent COVID-19. The rearrangement links TRBV7-9 to TRBJ2-5; TRBD2 agrees at 7 bases. The material sequenced was peripheral blood. The CDR3 sequence is CASSFASNLAVPETQYF. The CDR3 DNA is TGTGCCAGCAGCTTTGCTTCCAACCTAGCGGTCCCCGAGACCCAGTACTTC.